This entry features one T cell receptor beta chain sequence. Its antigen is still unknown. Germline V CDR1 and CDR2: MNHEY, SMNVEV (reference sequence). The CDR3 sequence is 18 residues long. The junction had 10 bases not matched to a gene; V was cut back by 0 bases and J by 0 bases. The repertoire was sequenced with immunoSEQ multiplex PCR; TCRdb's copy has only in-frame clones and lacks some. This sample has roughly 7,000 clones, with 80% to 95% found just once. The sample comes from a study of T cell repertoires in ileal Crohn's disease. The wider study: At surgery, around 40% of patients smoked, with median disease duration approximately 7.3 years. Notes on the study in general: All patients with clonality above 26.8% had endoscopic recurrence. Active smokers at surgery had more clonal expansions than non-smokers.

This sequence originates from an adult with Crohn's disease. Specimen: ileal tissue. The chain uses TRBV27 and TRBJ2-7; 8 nucleotides agree with TRBD2. As DNA, the CDR3 is TGTGCCAGCAGTTTATCGATACAACTAGCGGCTAGCTCCTACGAGCAGTACTTC. Its translation: CASSLSIQLAASSYEQYF.